The clone carrying this T cell receptor beta chain occurred many times. Its specificity is not known. CDR1 LGHDT and CDR2 YNNKEL come from the germline V gene (reference sequence). V lost 0 bases, J lost 11 bases, and 10 bases lay in between. This CDR3 comprises 12 residues. This entry comes from a study of molecular identifiers for immune sequencing clone quantification. Study-wide context: With replicates, the RNA of around 20,000 or 100,000 naive CD8 cells was split five ways and four were sequenced.

TCRdb called the PCR reads again in MiXCR, with one record for every CDR3 protein. Among roughly 300,000 distinct CDR3 sequences listed, roughly a quarter were seen once. The authors sorted naive CD8 T cells as CD8+CD4-CCR7+CD45RA+. Overall study findings and caveats: Among effectors, clones above 20 RNA copies held over 98% of molecules; among naive cells, under 1%.

The genes are TRBV3-1 and TRBJ1-2, with D possibly TRBD1 on 6 matching bases. Sequenced: naive CD8+ T cells from blood, with Jurkat cell RNA spiked in. Subset reported: FACS-sorted CD8+CD4-CCR7+CD45RA+ naive T cells. The sequence derives from a human donor in good health. Some libraries in this study had Jurkat cell RNA spiked in. This chain's CDR3 is CASSQDPGTYTF. The CDR3 DNA sequence: TGTGCCAGCAGCCAAGATCCCGGGACATACACCTTC.